The present TCR beta chain was sequenced within a study of T cells after yellow fever vaccination. This clonotype was seen a handful of times. V was clipped by 4 bases and J by 0 bases, with 12 bases between them. The CDR3 covers 15 residues. Looked up from germline, CDR1 is SGHNT and CDR2 is YYREEE (reference sequence). Template switching by 5'RACE produced TCR cDNA, adding a universal primer site and UMIs. From the 5' RACE reads, TCRdb called clonotypes with MiXCR, one entry per CDR3 protein. This sample has 300,000 to 400,000 distinct CDR3 sequences; roughly 7.5% occur once, and the top ten carry roughly 18%.

Sequencing was performed on PBMCs, taken approximately 40 days after the first yellow fever vaccination. The chain joins TRBV5-4 to TRBJ2-3; no firm D call. The receptor comes from a man between 18 and 35 years old who received the YFV17D yellow fever vaccine. The CDR3 is CASSARAASTDTQYF. Written as DNA, the CDR3 is TGTGCCAGCAGCGCCCGGGCGGCGAGCACAGATACGCAGTATTTT.